The present T cell receptor (beta chain) was sequenced within a study of blood T cell repertoires in COVID-19. Looking at the study overall: PBMCs, B-cell-depleted T cells, or T cells were the source of the cDNA or gDNA that made up the material.

This clone came up a few times. The CDR3 length is 14 residues. Trimming at V came to 6 bases and at J to 4 bases, leaving 6 bases not matched to a gene. Germline CDR1 SNHLY, CDR2 FYNNEI. Authors' methods: Quantification of nucleated cells was approximated via reference gene primer amplification. Produced via immunoSEQ multiplex PCR; TCRdb's table is partial and in-frame only. That table is the source of V, J and clone size, and D and trimming were worked out from the DNA. Of 70,000 to 100,000 clones in the sample, roughly 85% are singletons; the top ten hold about a sixth. Recruited during active infection, patients (from Seattle) were subsequently followed longitudinally.

The TCR comes from a woman in her fifties or sixties with COVID-19, enrolled during active disease. The sample was peripheral blood. The genes are TRBV2 and TRBJ2-1; 7 bases are a match to TRBD2. The CDR3 nucleotides are TGTGCCAGCAGCGCTAGCGGAGATTACAATGAGCAGTTCTTC. Its translation: CASSASGDYNEQFF. Full variable domain (outside the CDR3, taken from reference TRBV2 and TRBJ2-1): EPEVTQTPSHQVTQMGQEVILRCVPISNHLYFYWYRQILGQKVEFLVSFYNNEISEKSEIFDDQFSVERPDGSNFTLKIRSTKLEDSAMYFCASSASGDYNEQFFGPGTRLTVL.